This TCR beta chain was captured by sequencing in a study of blood T cell repertoires in COVID-19. The overall study: The study drew acute and convalescent COVID-19 samples from the United States, Italy and Spain. T cells, B-cell-depleted T cells, or PBMCs provided the cDNA or gDNA that served as material.

Followed longitudinally, the Seattle patients had been enrolled during active infection. Assay used: immunoSEQ multiplex PCR; TCRdb lists only in-frame clones, some missing. The sample lists approximately 200,000 clones; 94% were seen once. From germline, CDR1 is SGHDT and CDR2 YYEEEE. The CDR3 has 15 amino acids. The ends lost 1 base at V and 4 bases at J; junction bases unmatched: 5. V usage is TRBV5-6 and J usage is TRBJ2-3, with TRBD2 identical over 8 bases. Sequenced sample: peripheral blood. The origin of this receptor is a young man with COVID-19, enrolled during active disease. The CDR3, as DNA: TGTGCCAGCAGCTTGAAGGGCGGGGGGCCAGATACGCAGTATTTT. It encodes CASSLKGGGPDTQYF.